This T cell receptor (beta chain) was captured in a study of shared clonotypes between healthy human individuals. Study overall: Donors were two women and three men aged 18 to 49.

Investigators spread the genomic DNA of each subset evenly over several immunoSEQ plates. On sorted subsets, replicate PCRs used approximately 190 ng DNA, or some 28,000 T cell genomes. Using immunoSEQ multiplex PCR, the repertoire was profiled, and TCRdb retains in-frame clones only, with some absent. This table holds about 750,000 clones, over 90% found once. Positive CCR7 selection of CD45RO-negative cells yielded the naive CD8 cells, and terminally differentiated effector memory CD45RA+ cells were excluded. V shed 5 bases, J shed 3 bases, and the junction held 6 bases outside the gene matches. Germline CDR1 and CDR2: MGHRA and YSYEKL. The CDR3 spans 14 residues.

The sequencing input was naive CD8+ T cells sorted from blood. The gene calls are TRBV4-1 and TRBJ2-5, with 7 bases fitting TRBD1. This TCR came from a man aged 25 to 45 in good health. CDR3 region: CASSLGQLEETQYF. In DNA, the CDR3 is TGCGCCAGCAGCTTGGGACAGCTAGAAGAGACCCAGTACTTC.